Included here is one T cell receptor beta chain sequence, with context. This sample was taken from a study of T cell changes during pregnancy in multiple sclerosis. Trimming removed 5 bases at V and 7 bases at J, with 14 bases between. From germline, CDR1 is SGHTA and CDR2 FQGNSA. This CDR3 is 13 amino acids long. Here immunoSEQ multiplex PCR was the method, and the copy in TCRdb shows in-frame clones only, minus some. The table shows approximately 44,000 clones, with about nine tenths occurring only once. The sample was CD4+ T cells from peripheral blood mononuclear cells, taken in the second trimester of pregnancy. This TCR came from a female donor in good health, enrolled as a control in a pregnancy study. The chain employs TRBV7-2 and TRBJ2-5, with a possible D match to TRBD1 (5 bases). The CDR3 sequence is CASSLDLTGTQYF. The CDR3 nucleotides read TGTGCCAGCAGCCTCGACCTAACAGGGACCCAGTACTTC.